The 28 T cell receptor beta chains given below trace back to one sample, sequenced in a study of graft-versus-host responses after intestinal transplantation. TCRdb keeps only in-frame clones here, not all; method: immunoSEQ multiplex PCR. This table has 15,000 to 20,000 clones, roughly 80% appearing once. Lamina propria and intraepithelial lymphocytes were released by processing graft tissue. This sample comprised ileum tissue, obtained about 19 months after intestinal transplantation. The receptors come from a human patient who received an intestinal transplant, so some T cells may come from the graft donor.

The chain is built from TRBV19 and TRBJ1-2; D call uncertain. In germline, CDR1 is LNHDA, CDR2 SQIVND (reference sequence). The CDR3 sequence is 12 residues long. V was pared by 3 bases and J by 5 bases, with 7 bases between. This CDR3 is CASSITDYGYTF. CDR3 DNA: TGTGCCAGTAGTATTACAGATTATGGCTACACCTTC.

The J gene is TRBJ2-5, the V gene TRBV5-6; D may be TRBD1 (6 bases). The V gene's germline CDR1 is SGHDT and CDR2 YYEEEE. The V and J ends lost 0 bases and 6 bases respectively, with 18 bases between them. CDR3 length: 16 residues. The CDR3 DNA is TGTGCCAGCAGCTTGGGGGGTATCTTCAGGGGCAAGACCCAGTACTTC. Protein: CASSLGGIFRGKTQYF.

The chain is built from TRBV19 and TRBJ2-7; 7 nucleotides align to TRBD1. The germline V gene encodes CDR1 LNHDA and CDR2 SQIVND (reference sequence). Losses at the gene ends were 4 bases for V and 7 bases for J; bases not matched to a gene: 13. The CDR3 sequence is 15 residues long. The CDR3, as DNA: TGTGCCAGTAGTACGACCACAGGGGACCCCTTGGAGCAGTACTTC. Translation gives CASSTTTGDPLEQYF.

With respect to this clone: Other nucleotide sequences in the sample specify the same CDR3. V gene TRBV7-6 combines with J gene TRBJ2-7; maybe TRBD1 (5 bases). The V end lost 1 base, the J end lost 3 bases, and 13 bases lay between the germline ends. The CDR3 consists of 15 residues. Looked up from germline, CDR1 is SGHVS and CDR2 is FNYEAQ. CDR3 amino acids: CASSLGQGRGYEQYF. CDR3 in DNA: TGTGCCAGCAGCTTAGGGCAGGGTCGTGGCTACGAGCAGTACTTC.

The rearrangement joins TRBV30 to TRBJ2-2; D is perhaps TRBD2 (6 bases). Trimming shortened V by 1 base and J by 0 bases, and 15 bases separated the two germline ends. CDR1 is GTSNPN and CDR2 is SVGIG in the germline V gene (reference sequence). The CDR3 contains 17 residues. The DNA for the CDR3 is TGTGCCTGGAGTGGATGGGGGGTGGGAACGAACACCGGGGAGCTGTTTTTT. Its protein product is CAWSGWGVGTNTGELFF.

The genes are TRBV4-2 and TRBJ2-5, with TRBD2 identical over 8 bases. The J call may be mistaken, given a closer DNA end match to TRBJ2-7. Germline V gene lookup returns CDR1 LGHNA and CDR2 YNFKEQ. CDR3 length: 16 amino acids. The CDR3: CASSQEQRGPPYEQYF. In DNA, the CDR3 is TGTGCCAGCAGCCAAGAACAGCGGGGGCCGCCCTACGAGCAGTACTTC.

The chain recombines TRBV6-8 with TRBJ1-2, with a tentative D call TRBD1 (5 bases). The CDR3 has 12 amino acids. Germline V gives CDR1 MNHGY, CDR2 SAAAGT. V lost 4 bases and J 7 bases, leaving 10 bases between the germline ends. CDR3 residues: CASSSGGFGYTF. The CDR3 DNA reads TGTGCCAGCAGTTCGGGGGGTTTTGGCTACACCTTC.

This clone was observed a few times. One end of the junction varies from germline; a read error may be responsible. The CDR3 spells CAGRPGTGGTEAFF. CDR3 bases: TGTGCCGGCAGGCCCGGGACAGGGGGCACTGAAGCTTTCTTT. The chain carries TRBV27 and TRBJ1-1, with 11 bases aligning to TRBD1. This CDR3 spans 14 amino acids. Germline V gives CDR1 MNHEY, CDR2 SMNVEV (reference sequence).

The chain joins TRBV6-6 to TRBJ1-2, with a possible D match to TRBD1 (6 bases). The CDR3 is 14 amino acids. Trimming removed 2 bases from V and 4 bases from J, with 11 bases in between. Germline V gene lookup returns CDR1 MNHNY and CDR2 SVGAGI (reference sequence). The CDR3 protein is CASSYPGGRYGYTF. The CDR3 DNA reads as TGTGCCAGCAGTTACCCCGGGGGCCGCTATGGCTACACCTTC.

The count of this clone is one. The CDR3 sequence is CASSSGTGKKLFF. CDR3 nucleotides: TGTGCCAGCAGCTCAGGGACAGGGAAAAAACTGTTTTTT. The chain couples TRBV7-7 to TRBJ1-4; 9 bases map to TRBD1. V shed 4 bases, J shed 9 bases, and the junction held 3 bases outside the gene matches. This CDR3 spans 13 amino acids. The germline V gene has CDR1 SSHAT and CDR2 FNYEAQ (reference sequence).

The rearrangement joins TRBV5-6 to TRBJ2-1; 10 nucleotides agree with TRBD1. Germline loops: CDR1 SGHDT, CDR2 YYEEEE. J was trimmed by 4 bases and V by 1 base; bases with no gene match: 2. There are 15 residues in the CDR3. The CDR3 sequence: CASSLWDRGYNEQFF. CDR3 DNA sequence: TGTGCCAGCAGCTTGTGGGACAGGGGTTACAATGAGCAGTTCTTC.

The V gene is TRBV4-1, the J gene TRBJ1-1, with a weak D call TRBD1 (5 bases). The V end lost 1 base, the J end lost 0 bases, and 21 bases lay between the germline ends. CDR3 length: 19 residues. Germline CDR1 reads MGHRA; CDR2 reads YSYEKL. CDR3 region: CASSQGLVGDPRVNTEAFF. CDR3 in DNA: TGCGCCAGCAGCCAAGGTCTCGTGGGGGACCCCAGGGTGAACACTGAAGCTTTCTTT.

V and J are TRBV30 and TRBJ1-5; D is unresolved. Germline-derived CDR1 and CDR2 are GTSNPN and SVGIG (reference sequence). Between the trimmed V and J ends, which lost 1 base and 0 bases, there was a span of 7 bases. This CDR3 has 14 amino acids. In DNA, the CDR3 is TGTGCCTGGAGTGAGGGAGATAGCAATCAGCCCCAGCATTTT. Its protein product is CAWSEGDSNQPQHF.

As to this clone: Given the absence of the conserved phenylalanine or tryptophan at the CDR3 end, a read error is likely. No DNA is shown, since the ends of the CDR3 on it are uncertain; the CDR3 is the one TCRdb lists. The gene calls are TRBV28 and TRBJ1-2. The CDR3 region is 9 residues in length, termini included. Germline-derived CDR1 and CDR2 are MDHEN and SYDVKM. The CDR3 region is CASRIPRVG.

This chain uses TRBV12-5 with TRBJ2-1, with D tentatively TRBD2 (5 bases). Trimming removed 0 bases from V and 11 bases from J, with 11 bases in between. The germline V gene has CDR1 LGHNT and CDR2 FRNRAP. This CDR3 contains 13 residues. Here the CDR3 DNA reads TGTGCTAGTGGTTTGGTACTCCGGGATCAGCAGTTCTTC. Translating gives CASGLVLRDQQFF.

The chain uses TRBV7-2 and TRBJ1-1; D perhaps matches TRBD1 (5 bases). Germline V gene sequence: CDR1 SGHTA, CDR2 FQGNSA. The V gene lost 2 bases and the J gene lost 1 base, with 8 bases spanning the gap. The CDR3 has 14 residues. CDR3 region: CASSLRGRNTEAFF. For the CDR3, the DNA is TGTGCCAGCAGCTTAAGGGGTAGGAACACTGAAGCTTTCTTT. The entire variable domain, with the rest obtained from reference TRBV7-2 and TRBJ1-1, is as follows: GAGVSQSPSNKVTEKGKDVELRCDPISGHTALYWYRQSLGQGLEFLIYFQGNSAPDKSGLPSDRFSAERTGGSVSTLTIQRTQQEDSAVYLCASSLRGRNTEAFFGQGTRLTVV.

The chain combines TRBV5-1 with TRBJ1-2; a possible D gene is TRBD1 (6 bases). Germline CDR1 reads SGHRS; CDR2 reads YFSETQ. The CDR3 has 14 residues. V lost 5 bases and J 1 base, leaving 12 bases between the germline ends. The CDR3 coding sequence is TGCGCCAGCAGTGAACAGGGCGTTAACTATGGCTACACCTTC. This sequence encodes CASSEQGVNYGYTF.

This clone has a single count. The rearrangement links TRBV15 to TRBJ2-5; D is perhaps TRBD1 (6 bases). The last part of the DNA fits TRBJ2-7 better; the J call may be wrong. CDR1 and CDR2 (germline): LNHNV, YYDKDF (reference sequence). The CDR3 covers 14 residues. The CDR3 here is CATSYTGTRDEQYF. The CDR3 DNA follows: TGTGCCACCAGCTATACCGGGACAAGGGACGAGCAGTACTTC.

This clone was counted only a few times. This sequence joins TRBV5-1 and TRBJ2-7, with D possibly called TRBD1 or TRBD2 (5 bases each). Between the trimmed V and J ends, which lost 4 bases and 2 bases, there was a span of 16 bases. Germline loops: CDR1 SGHRS, CDR2 YFSETQ. This CDR3 is built from 15 residues. DNA for the CDR3: TGCGCCAGCAGCACCGGGGCCGGTGGGGCCTACGAGCAGTACTTC. Translated: CASSTGAGGAYEQYF.

The genes are TRBV21-1 and TRBJ2-5. The J call may be in error: the DNA end matches TRBJ2-7 better. TRBV21-1 is a pseudogene. The CDR3 has 16 residues. The CDR3 bases are TGTGCCAGCAGCAAAAGGACGAGGGACGCCCCACGCGAGCAGTACTTC. Protein sequence: CASSKRTRDAPREQYF.

The rearrangement links TRBV29-1 to TRBJ1-1; D perhaps matches TRBD1 (5 bases). V lost 2 bases to trimming and J lost 5 bases, with 15 bases between them. The CDR3 has 14 residues. The germline V gene encodes CDR1 SQVTM and CDR2 ANQGSEA. The DNA of the CDR3 is TGCAGCGTTGAACGTGTGGGGGGTAGGACTGAAGCTTTCTTT. Amino acid sequence: CSVERVGGRTEAFF.

This rearrangement joins TRBV6-1 to TRBJ1-3; D is possibly TRBD1 (5 bases). This CDR3 comprises 16 residues. Germline CDR1 is MNHNS and CDR2 is SASEGT. Trimming left V 0 bases short and J 8 bases short, with 17 bases between. The CDR3 DNA sequence: TGTGCCAGCAGTGAAGCAAGTAGGACACCCCGAGACACCATATATTTT. Amino acids: CASSEASRTPRDTIYF.

This chain links TRBV7-2 with TRBJ2-2, with a tentative D call TRBD2 (5 bases). CDR3 length: 14 residues. Germline lookup yields CDR1 SGHTA and CDR2 FQGNSA. The V gene lost 5 bases and the J gene lost 4 bases, with 11 bases spanning the gap. CDR3 nucleotide sequence: TGTGCCAGCAGCGTCAGGAGCGGCACCGGGGAGCTGTTTTTT. Its translation: CASSVRSGTGELFF.

The CDR3: CASSYSRIPPHGYTF. Written as DNA, the CDR3 is TGTGCCAGCAGTTACTCTCGTATACCGCCCCATGGCTACACCTTC. V and J are TRBV6-5 and TRBJ1-2; D ambiguous. V lost 0 bases, J lost 6 bases, and 14 bases lay in between. The CDR3 loop spans 15 amino acids. Germline lookup yields CDR1 MNHEY and CDR2 SVGAGI.

This clone came up a few times. The DNA is omitted, as the CDR3 cannot be located on it reliably, and the CDR3 follows TCRdb's listing. This chain joins TRBV2 and TRBJ1-4. The CDR3 has 14 amino acids, counting both end residues. Germline assignment: CDR1 SNHLY and CDR2 FYNNEI. CDR3 in amino acids: CASKITEVGGGSIF.

The chain joins TRBV25-1 to TRBJ1-2; D unclear. V lost 1 base and J 4 bases, leaving 4 bases between the germline ends. This CDR3 is built from 12 residues. Germline loops: CDR1 MGHDK, CDR2 SYGVNS. The CDR3 region is CASSESGYGYTF. DNA of the CDR3: TGTGCCAGCAGTGAATCCGGCTATGGCTACACCTTC.

The CDR3 here is CASSLGGGAVIKTQYF. DNA for the CDR3: TGTGCCAGCAGCTTGGGCGGGGGGGCCGTTATAAAGACCCAGTACTTC. The rearrangement links TRBV5-6 to TRBJ2-5; 9 bases agree with TRBD2. The germline V gene has CDR1 SGHDT and CDR2 YYEEEE. With V trimmed by 0 bases and J by 6 bases, 9 bases remained unmatched. The CDR3 consists of 16 residues.

V is TRBV1 and J is TRBJ2-6; no DNA check was done on the table's D call, TRBD1. TRBV1 represents a pseudogene. The CDR3 sequence is 18 residues long. CDR3 nucleotide sequence: TGCACCAGCAGTCCAAGATGTTTGGCACAAAGTCGGGCCAACGTCCTGACTTTC. This encodes CTSSPRCLAQSRANVLTF.